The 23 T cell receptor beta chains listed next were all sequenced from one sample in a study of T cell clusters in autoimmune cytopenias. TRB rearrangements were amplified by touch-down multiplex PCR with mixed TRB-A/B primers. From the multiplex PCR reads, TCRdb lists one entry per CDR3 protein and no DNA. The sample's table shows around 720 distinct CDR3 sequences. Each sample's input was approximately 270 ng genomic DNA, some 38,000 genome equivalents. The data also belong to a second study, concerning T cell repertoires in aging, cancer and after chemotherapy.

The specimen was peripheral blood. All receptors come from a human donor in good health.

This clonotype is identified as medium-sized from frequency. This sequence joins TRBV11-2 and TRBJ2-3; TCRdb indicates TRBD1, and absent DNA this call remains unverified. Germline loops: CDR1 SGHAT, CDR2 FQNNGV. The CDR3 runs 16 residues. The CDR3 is CASSLAVHRLSDTQYF.

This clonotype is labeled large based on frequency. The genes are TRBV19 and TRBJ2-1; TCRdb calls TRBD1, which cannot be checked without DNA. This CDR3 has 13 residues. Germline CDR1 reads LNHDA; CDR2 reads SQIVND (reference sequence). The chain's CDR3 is CASSITGYNEQFF.

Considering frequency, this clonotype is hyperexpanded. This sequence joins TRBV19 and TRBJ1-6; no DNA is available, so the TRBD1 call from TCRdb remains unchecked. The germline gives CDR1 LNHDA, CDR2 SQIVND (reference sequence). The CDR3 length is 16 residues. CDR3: CASSSTGLSLNSPLHF.

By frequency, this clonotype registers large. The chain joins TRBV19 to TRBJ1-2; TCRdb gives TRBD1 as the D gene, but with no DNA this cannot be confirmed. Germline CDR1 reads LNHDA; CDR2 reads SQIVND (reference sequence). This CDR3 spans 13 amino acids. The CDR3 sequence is CASFTTGYYGYTF.

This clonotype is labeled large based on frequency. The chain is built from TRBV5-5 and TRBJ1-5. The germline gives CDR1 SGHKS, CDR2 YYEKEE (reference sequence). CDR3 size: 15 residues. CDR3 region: CASSLGSNRIQPQHF.

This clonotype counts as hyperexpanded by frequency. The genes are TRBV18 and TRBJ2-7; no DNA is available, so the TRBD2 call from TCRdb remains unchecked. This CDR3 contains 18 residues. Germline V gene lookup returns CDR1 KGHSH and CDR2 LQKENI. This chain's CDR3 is CASSPPVYTGTNSYEQYF.

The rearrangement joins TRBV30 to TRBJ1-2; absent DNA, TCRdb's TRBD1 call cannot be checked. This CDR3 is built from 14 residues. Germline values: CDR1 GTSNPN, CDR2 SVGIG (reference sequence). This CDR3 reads CAWSGTGGNYGYTF.

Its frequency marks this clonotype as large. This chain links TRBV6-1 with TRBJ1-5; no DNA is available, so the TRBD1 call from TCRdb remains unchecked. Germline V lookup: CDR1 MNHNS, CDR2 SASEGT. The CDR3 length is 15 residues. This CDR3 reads CASRTLNLSNQPQHF.

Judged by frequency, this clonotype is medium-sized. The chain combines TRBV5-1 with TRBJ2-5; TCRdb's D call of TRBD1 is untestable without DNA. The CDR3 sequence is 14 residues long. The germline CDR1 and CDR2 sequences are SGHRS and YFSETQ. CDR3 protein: CASSWKDSQETQYF.

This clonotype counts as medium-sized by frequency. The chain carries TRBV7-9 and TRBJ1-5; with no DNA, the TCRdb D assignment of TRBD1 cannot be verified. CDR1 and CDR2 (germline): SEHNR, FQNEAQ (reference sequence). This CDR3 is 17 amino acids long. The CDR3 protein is CASSLGGAGGAYQPQHF.

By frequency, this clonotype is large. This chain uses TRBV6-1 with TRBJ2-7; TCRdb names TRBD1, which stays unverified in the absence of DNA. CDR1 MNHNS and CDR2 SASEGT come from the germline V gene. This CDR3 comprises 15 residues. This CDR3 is CASSNQGQPSYEQYF.

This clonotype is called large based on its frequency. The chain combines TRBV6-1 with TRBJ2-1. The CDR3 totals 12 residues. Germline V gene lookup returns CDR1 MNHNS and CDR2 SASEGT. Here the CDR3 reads CASSASYNEQFF.

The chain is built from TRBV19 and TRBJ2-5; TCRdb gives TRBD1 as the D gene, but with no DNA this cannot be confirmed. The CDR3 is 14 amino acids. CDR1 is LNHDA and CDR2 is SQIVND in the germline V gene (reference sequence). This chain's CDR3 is CASFTTGGGETQYF.

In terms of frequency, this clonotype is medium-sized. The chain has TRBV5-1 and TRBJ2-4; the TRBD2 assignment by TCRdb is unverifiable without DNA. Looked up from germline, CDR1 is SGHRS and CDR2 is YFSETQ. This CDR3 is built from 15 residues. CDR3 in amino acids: CASSLGTSGNVIQYF.

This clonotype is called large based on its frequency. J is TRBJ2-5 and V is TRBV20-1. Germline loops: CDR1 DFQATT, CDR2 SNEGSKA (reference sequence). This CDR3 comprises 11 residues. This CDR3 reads CSARAQETQYF.

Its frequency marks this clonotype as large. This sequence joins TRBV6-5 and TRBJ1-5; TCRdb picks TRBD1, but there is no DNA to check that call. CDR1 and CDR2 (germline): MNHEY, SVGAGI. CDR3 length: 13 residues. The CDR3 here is CASRGRSNQPQHF.

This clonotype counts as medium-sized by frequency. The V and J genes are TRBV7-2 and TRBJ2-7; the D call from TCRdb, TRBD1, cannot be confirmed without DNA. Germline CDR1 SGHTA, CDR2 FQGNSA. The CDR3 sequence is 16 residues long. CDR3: CASSLGDRVGTYEQYF.

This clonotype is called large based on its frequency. The CDR3 loop is CASSSSREPTGYTF. The chain employs TRBV18 and TRBJ1-2; TCRdb proposes TRBD1, but this gene call is untestable without DNA. Per the germline V gene, CDR1 is KGHSH and CDR2 is LQKENI. The CDR3 runs 14 residues.

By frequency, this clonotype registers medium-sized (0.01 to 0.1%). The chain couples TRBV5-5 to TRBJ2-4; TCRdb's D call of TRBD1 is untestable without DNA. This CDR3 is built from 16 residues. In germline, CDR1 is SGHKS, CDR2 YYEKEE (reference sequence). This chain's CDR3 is CASSFLPRTEGNIQYF.

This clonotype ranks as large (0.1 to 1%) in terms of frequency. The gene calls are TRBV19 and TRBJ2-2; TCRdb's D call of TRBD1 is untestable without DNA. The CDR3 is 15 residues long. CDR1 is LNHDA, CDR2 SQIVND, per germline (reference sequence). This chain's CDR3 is CASSIEQGAPGELFF.

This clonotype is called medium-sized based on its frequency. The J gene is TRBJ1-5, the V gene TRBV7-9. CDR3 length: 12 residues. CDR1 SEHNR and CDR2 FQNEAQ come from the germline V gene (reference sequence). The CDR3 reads CASSLADQPQHF.

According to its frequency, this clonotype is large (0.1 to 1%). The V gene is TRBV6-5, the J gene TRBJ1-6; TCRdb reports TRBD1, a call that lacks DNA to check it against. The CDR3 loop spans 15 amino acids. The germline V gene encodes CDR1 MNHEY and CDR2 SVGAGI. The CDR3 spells CASSSGAVGQSTLHF.

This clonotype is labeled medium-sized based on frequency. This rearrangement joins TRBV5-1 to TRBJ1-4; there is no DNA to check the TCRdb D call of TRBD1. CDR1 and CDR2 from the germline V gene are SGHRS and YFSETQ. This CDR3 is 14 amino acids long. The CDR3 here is CASSWTGGDGKLFF.